This T cell receptor (beta chain) appears in the sequencing data of a study of cytomegalovirus exposure and HLA in healthy donors. This clone has a handful of counts. CDR1 is SNHLY and CDR2 is FYNNEI in the germline V gene. Between the trimmed V and J ends, which lost 7 bases and 0 bases, there was a span of 10 bases. The CDR3 has 14 residues. PCR involved 60 Vbeta and 13 Jbeta primers. Sequencing used immunoSEQ multiplex PCR; TCRdb keeps in-frame clones, though not all of them. The table records 150,000 or so clones, 82% of them present only once. This receptor was taken from a woman in her 50s in good health and CMV-seropositive. The sequencing sample was made of PBMCs. The chain is built from TRBV2 and TRBJ1-5; possible D gene TRBD1, 6 bases. Here the CDR3 DNA reads TGTGCCAGCACCCGGGACACTAGCAATCAGCCCCAGCATTTT. This translates into CASTRDTSNQPQHF.